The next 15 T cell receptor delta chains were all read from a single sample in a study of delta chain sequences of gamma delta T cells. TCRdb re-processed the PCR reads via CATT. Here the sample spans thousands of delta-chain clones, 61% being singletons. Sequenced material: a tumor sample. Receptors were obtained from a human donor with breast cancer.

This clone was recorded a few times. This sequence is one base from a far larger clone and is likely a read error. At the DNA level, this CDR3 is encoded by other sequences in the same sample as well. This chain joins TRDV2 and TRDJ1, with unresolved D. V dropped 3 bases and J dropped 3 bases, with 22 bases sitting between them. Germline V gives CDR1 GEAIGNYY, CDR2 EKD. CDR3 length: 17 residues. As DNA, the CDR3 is TGTGCCTGTGACCCAATACAACCCCCAGAGTTCTCCGATAAACTCATCTTT. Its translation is CACDPIQPPEFSDKLIF.

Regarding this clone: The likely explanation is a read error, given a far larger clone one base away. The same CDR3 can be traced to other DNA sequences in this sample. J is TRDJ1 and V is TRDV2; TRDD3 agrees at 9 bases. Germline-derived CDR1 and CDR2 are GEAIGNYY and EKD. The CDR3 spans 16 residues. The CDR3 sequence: CACDPLGDPYTDKLIF. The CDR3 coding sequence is TGTGCCTGTGATCCACTGGGGGACCCGTACACCGATAAACTCATATTT.

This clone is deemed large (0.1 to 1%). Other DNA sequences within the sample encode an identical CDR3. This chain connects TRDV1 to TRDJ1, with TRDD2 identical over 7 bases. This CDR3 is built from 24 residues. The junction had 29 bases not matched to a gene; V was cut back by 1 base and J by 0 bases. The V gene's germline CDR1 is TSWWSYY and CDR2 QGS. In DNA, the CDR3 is TGTGCTCTTGGGGAACGACGGATCGCGGCCTTCCTCCAAAGGGGGGGCCACTACACCGATAAACTCATCTTT. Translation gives CALGERRIAAFLQRGGHYTDKLIF.

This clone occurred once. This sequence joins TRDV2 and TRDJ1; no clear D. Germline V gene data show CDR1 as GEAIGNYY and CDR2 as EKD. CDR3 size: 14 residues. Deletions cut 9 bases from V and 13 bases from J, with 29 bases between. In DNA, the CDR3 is TGTGCCACTCTGTGGGAGGACTGCACCGATAGACACATCTTT. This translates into CATLWEDCTDRHIF.

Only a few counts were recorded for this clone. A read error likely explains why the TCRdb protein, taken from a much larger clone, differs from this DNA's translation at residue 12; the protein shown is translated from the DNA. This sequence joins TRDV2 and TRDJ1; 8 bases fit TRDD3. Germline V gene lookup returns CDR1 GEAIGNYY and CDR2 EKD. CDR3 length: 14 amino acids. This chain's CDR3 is CACDRLGGTDKFIF. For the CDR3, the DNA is TGTGCCTGTGATCGACTGGGGGGCACCGATAAATTCATCTTT.

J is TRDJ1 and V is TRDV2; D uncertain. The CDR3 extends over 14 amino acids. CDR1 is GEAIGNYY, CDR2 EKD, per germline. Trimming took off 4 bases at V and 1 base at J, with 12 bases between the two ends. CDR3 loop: CACDPLSSTDKLIF. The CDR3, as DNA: TGTGCCTGTGATCCCCTCAGTAGCACCGATAAACTCATCTTT.

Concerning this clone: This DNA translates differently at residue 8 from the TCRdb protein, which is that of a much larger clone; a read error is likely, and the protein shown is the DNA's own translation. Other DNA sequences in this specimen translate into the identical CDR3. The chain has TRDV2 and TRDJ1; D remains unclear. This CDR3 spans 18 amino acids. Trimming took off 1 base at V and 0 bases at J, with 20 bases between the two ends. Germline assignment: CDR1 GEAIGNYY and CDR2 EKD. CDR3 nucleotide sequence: TGTGCCTGTGACACTTTGCTTGAACGATCGGAGTACACCGATAAACTCATCTTT. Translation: CACDTLLERSEYTDKLIF.

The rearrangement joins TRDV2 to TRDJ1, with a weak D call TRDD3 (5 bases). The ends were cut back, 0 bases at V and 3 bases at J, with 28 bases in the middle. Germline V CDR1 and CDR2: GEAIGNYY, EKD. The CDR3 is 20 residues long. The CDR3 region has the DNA TGTGCCTGTGACACCTTGTCAAGGGAGGGGAACCGGCCTTGCGCCGATAAACTCATCTTT. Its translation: CACDTLSREGNRPCADKLIF.

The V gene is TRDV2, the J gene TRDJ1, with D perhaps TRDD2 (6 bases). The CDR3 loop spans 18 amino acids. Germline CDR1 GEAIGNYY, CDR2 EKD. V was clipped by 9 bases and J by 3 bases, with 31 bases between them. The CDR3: CATFSSAFHRPFADKLIF. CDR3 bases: TGTGCCACTTTCTCAAGTGCCTTCCACCGACCTTTCGCCGATAAACTCATCTTT.

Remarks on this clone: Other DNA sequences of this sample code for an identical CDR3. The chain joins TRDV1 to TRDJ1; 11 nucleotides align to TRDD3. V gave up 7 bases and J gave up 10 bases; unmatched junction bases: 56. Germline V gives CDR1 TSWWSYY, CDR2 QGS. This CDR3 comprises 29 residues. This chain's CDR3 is CALAPLGAHTPVLTYWGISPPEDRSRLIF. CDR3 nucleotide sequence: TGTGCTCTTGCCCCTCTTGGGGCCCATACCCCCGTCTTAACGTACTGGGGGATATCACCCCCTGAGGATAGATCTAGACTCATCTTT.

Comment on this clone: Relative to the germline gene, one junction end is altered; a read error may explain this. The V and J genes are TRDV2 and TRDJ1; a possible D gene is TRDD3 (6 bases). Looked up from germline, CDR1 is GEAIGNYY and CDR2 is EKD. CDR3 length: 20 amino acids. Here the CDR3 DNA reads TGTGCCTGTGACACAGTGTCAAGGAGGGGGAACGGACCTTTCACCGATAAACCCATCTTT. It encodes CACDTVSRRGNGPFTDKPIF.

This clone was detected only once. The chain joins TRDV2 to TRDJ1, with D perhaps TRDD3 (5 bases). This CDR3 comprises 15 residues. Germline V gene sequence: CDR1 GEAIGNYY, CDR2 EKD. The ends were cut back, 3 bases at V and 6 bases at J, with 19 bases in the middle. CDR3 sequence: CACDALGVSGNKLIF. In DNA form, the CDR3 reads TGTGCCTGTGACGCCCTGGGAGTCAGCGGTAATAAACTCATCTTT.

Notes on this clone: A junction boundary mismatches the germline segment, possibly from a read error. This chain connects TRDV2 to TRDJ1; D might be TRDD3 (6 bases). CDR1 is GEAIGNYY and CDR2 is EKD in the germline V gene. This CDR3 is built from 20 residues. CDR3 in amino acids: CACDTVSREGEGPYTEKRIF. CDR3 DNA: TGTGCCTGTGACACCGTGTCAAGGGAGGGGGAGGGACCTTACACAGAGAAACGCATATTT.

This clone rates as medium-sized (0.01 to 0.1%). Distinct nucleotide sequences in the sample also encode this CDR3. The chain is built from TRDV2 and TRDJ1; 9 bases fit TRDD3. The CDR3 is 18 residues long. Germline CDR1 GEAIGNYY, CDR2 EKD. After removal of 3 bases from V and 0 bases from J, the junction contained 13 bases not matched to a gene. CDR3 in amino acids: CACDLLGETGEYTDKLIF. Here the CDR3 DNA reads TGTGCCTGTGACTTACTGGGGGAGACCGGGGAGTACACCGATAAACTCATCTTT.

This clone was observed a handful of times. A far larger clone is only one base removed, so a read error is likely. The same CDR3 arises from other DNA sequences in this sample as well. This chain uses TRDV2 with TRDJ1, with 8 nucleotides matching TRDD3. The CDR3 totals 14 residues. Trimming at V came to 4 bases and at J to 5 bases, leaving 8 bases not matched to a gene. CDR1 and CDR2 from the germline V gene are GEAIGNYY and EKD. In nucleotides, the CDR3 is TGTGCCTGTGATCGACTGGGGGGCACTGATAAACTCATCTTT. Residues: CACDRLGGTDKLIF.